Below, 2 T cell receptor beta chains from the same sample are listed, as sequenced in a study of PD-L1 blockade in urothelial cancer. Data came from immunoSEQ multiplex PCR; TCRdb stores just in-frame clones and leaves some out. This sample has fewer than 50,000 clones, with roughly 87% found just once. Source: PBMCs, taken around atezolizumab (anti-PD-L1) treatment. These receptor sequences come from a man between 60 and 75 years old with urothelial cancer.

This clone turned up a few times. The V and J genes are TRBV28 and TRBJ2-7; 8 bases are a match to TRBD1. Trimming at V came to 4 bases and at J to 9 bases, leaving 5 bases not matched to a gene. This CDR3 is built from 12 residues. From germline, CDR1 is MDHEN and CDR2 SYDVKM. CDR3 sequence reads: CASSSTGVGQYF. Written as DNA, the CDR3 is TGTGCCAGCAGTTCGACAGGGGTCGGGCAGTACTTC.

This sequence joins TRBV4-1 and TRBJ2-5, with TRBD2 identical over 10 bases. Germline values: CDR1 MGHRA, CDR2 YSYEKL. The CDR3 is made up of 18 amino acids. Trimming at V came to 0 bases and at J to 3 bases, leaving 10 bases not matched to a gene. CDR3 protein: CASSQDHEGLAGEETQYF. CDR3 DNA: TGCGCCAGCAGCCAAGATCACGAGGGGCTAGCGGGGGAAGAGACCCAGTACTTC.